The 23 T cell receptor beta chains given below trace back to one sample, sequenced in a study of blood T cell repertoires in COVID-19. TCRdb keeps only in-frame clones here, not all; method: immunoSEQ multiplex PCR. Among some 42,000 clones listed, about 82% were seen once. The material sequenced was peripheral blood. The source is a middle-aged man with active COVID-19.

The chain employs TRBV6-1 and TRBJ2-1; D not certain. Germline loops: CDR1 MNHNS, CDR2 SASEGT. The CDR3 has 15 amino acids. Trimming took off 3 bases at V and 2 bases at J, with 11 bases between the two ends. In DNA, the CDR3 is TGTGCCAGCAGTGATGTTCCCGCGGCCTACAATGAGCAGTTCTTC. It codes for CASSDVPAAYNEQFF.

This clone was seen once. This rearrangement joins TRBV18 to TRBJ2-7; 7 nucleotides agree with TRBD2. This CDR3 is 12 amino acids long. J lost 6 bases, V lost 6 bases, and 5 bases had no gene match. Germline V gene sequence: CDR1 KGHSH, CDR2 LQKENI. CDR3 sequence reads: CASSRTGGEQYF. The CDR3 DNA reads as TGTGCCAGCTCCCGGACGGGGGGCGAGCAGTACTTC.

The chain is built from TRBV28 and TRBJ2-7; 11 positions agree with TRBD1. CDR1 MDHEN and CDR2 SYDVKM come from the germline V gene. With 1 base clipped from V and 6 bases from J, the junction kept 5 bases outside the gene matches. CDR3 length: 15 amino acids. The CDR3 sequence is CASSLSGQGAGEQYF. The CDR3 DNA is TGTGCCAGCAGTTTATCCGGACAGGGGGCTGGCGAGCAGTACTTC.

The table lists this clone with a count of one. The rearrangement links TRBV6-5 to TRBJ1-2, with TRBD1 matching 10 bases. The trim removed 6 bases at V and 8 bases at J, leaving 12 bases unmatched. There are 15 residues in the CDR3. From germline, CDR1 is MNHEY and CDR2 SVGAGI. DNA for the CDR3: TGTGCCAGCAGCTCGACAGGGGGCAAAACGGGAGGCTACACCTTC. Its translation: CASSSTGGKTGGYTF.

The V gene is TRBV6-5, the J gene TRBJ2-2, with D unresolved. The CDR3 spans 12 residues. The V gene lost 4 bases and the J gene lost 5 bases, with 5 bases spanning the gap. The germline gives CDR1 MNHEY, CDR2 SVGAGI. The CDR3 nucleotides read TGTGCCAGCAGTTCGTTTACCGGGGAGCTGTTTTTT. Translating it yields CASSSFTGELFF.

The chain couples TRBV11-2 to TRBJ2-7; D is unresolved. The CDR3 is 12 residues long. Trimming pared 2 bases from V and 4 bases from J, leaving 6 bases between. The germline V gene has CDR1 SGHAT and CDR2 FQNNGV. The CDR3, as DNA: TGTGCCAGCAGCTTAAGCCTTTACGAGCAGTACTTC. Translation: CASSLSLYEQYF.

The chain links TRBV5-1 to TRBJ2-5; D might be TRBD1 (5 bases). Trimming pared 2 bases from V and 1 base from J, leaving 6 bases between. Germline values: CDR1 SGHRS, CDR2 YFSETQ. This CDR3 comprises 13 residues. CDR3 loop: CASSLRGQETQYF. CDR3 sequence (DNA): TGCGCCAGCAGCTTAAGGGGCCAAGAGACCCAGTACTTC.

The chain is built from TRBV9 and TRBJ2-3; tentative D call: TRBD1 (6 bases). Germline values: CDR1 SGDLS, CDR2 YYNGEE. V dropped 4 bases and J dropped 6 bases, with 21 bases sitting between them. The CDR3 is 16 residues long. CDR3 loop: CASSRGTNQPADTQYF. For the CDR3, the DNA is TGTGCCAGCAGCAGAGGGACAAATCAACCGGCGGATACGCAGTATTTT.

V gene TRBV15 combines with J gene TRBJ2-3; 9 bases agree with TRBD1. There are 17 residues in the CDR3. Germline loops: CDR1 LNHNV, CDR2 YYDKDF (reference sequence). V lost 1 base to trimming and J lost 4 bases; unmatched junction nucleotides: 9. The CDR3 DNA reads as TGTGCCACCAGCAGAGGCGCTACAGGGGGCAGAGCAGATACGCAGTATTTT. Translated: CATSRGATGGRADTQYF.

This clone was counted a single time. V is TRBV24-1 and J is TRBJ1-2; D uncertain. V was trimmed by 4 bases and J by 4 bases, leaving 9 bases between them. The CDR3 extends over 13 amino acids. The germline CDR1 and CDR2 sequences are KGHDR and SFDVKD. CDR3 residues: CATSEHPFYGYTF. CDR3 bases: TGTGCCACCAGTGAACACCCCTTCTATGGCTACACCTTC.

The CDR3 DNA sequence: TGTGCCACGTCGGAGGAGGGGGCTAAGGATGAAAAACTGTTTTTT. Amino acids: CATSEEGAKDEKLFF. V and J are TRBV6-6 and TRBJ1-4, with TRBD1 identical over 7 bases. With 10 bases clipped from V and 6 bases from J, the junction kept 14 bases outside the gene matches. The germline V gene has CDR1 MNHNY and CDR2 SVGAGI (reference sequence). The CDR3 extends over 15 amino acids.

The chain links TRBV5-1 to TRBJ2-7, with a weak D call TRBD2 (6 bases). CDR1 SGHRS and CDR2 YFSETQ come from the germline V gene. CDR3 size: 15 residues. V was trimmed by 4 bases and J by 6 bases, leaving 20 bases between them. CDR3 protein: CASSLKAGPLSEQYF. CDR3 nucleotide sequence: TGCGCCAGCAGCCTTAAAGCGGGCCCCCTGTCCGAGCAGTACTTC.

This chain links TRBV18 with TRBJ2-3; D gene ambiguous. Looked up from germline, CDR1 is KGHSH and CDR2 is LQKENI. The CDR3 is 15 amino acids. V lost 4 bases to trimming and J lost 2 bases, with 13 bases between them. The CDR3 reads CASSLNSLNTDTQYF. The DNA for the CDR3 is TGTGCCAGCTCACTTAACAGCTTAAACACAGATACGCAGTATTTT.

The rearrangement joins TRBV3-1 (or the pseudogene TRBV3-2) to TRBJ2-4, with 11 bases fitting TRBD2. CDR3 length equals 18 residues. The V gene end was trimmed by 6 bases and the J gene end by 8 bases; junction bases not matched to a gene: 18. Per germline, CDR1 LGHDT and CDR2 YNNKEL (reference sequence). The CDR3 nucleotides are TGTGCCAGCAGAGATGGCGGGTTACTAGCGGGAGATACGTACATTCAGTACTTC. This gives the protein CASRDGGLLAGDTYIQYF.

V usage is TRBV25-1 and J usage is TRBJ1-5; D remains ambiguous. V dropped 6 bases and J dropped 1 base, with 10 bases sitting between them. The CDR3 is 14 residues long. Germline CDR1 and CDR2: MGHDK and SYGVNS. CDR3 in DNA: TGTGCCAGCAGGACCCCCGGGAGCAATCAGCCCCAGCATTTT. Encoded protein: CASRTPGSNQPQHF.

CDR3 protein: CATSRPPGNTIYF. Here the CDR3 DNA reads TGTGCCACCTCTCGTCCTCCTGGAAACACCATATATTTT. This chain links TRBV28 with TRBJ1-3, with D unresolved. V was cut by 10 bases and J by 2 bases, with 12 bases left in between. Germline lookup yields CDR1 MDHEN and CDR2 SYDVKM. This CDR3 has 13 residues.

This chain links TRBV7-9 with TRBJ1-1, with D possibly being TRBD1 (5 bases). Germline V CDR1 and CDR2: SEHNR, FQNEAQ (reference sequence). The CDR3 spans 14 residues. Trimming pared 3 bases from V and 2 bases from J, leaving 10 bases between. Here the CDR3 DNA reads TGTGCCAGCAGCTTGACAGCCCTTAACACTGAAGCTTTCTTT. This sequence encodes CASSLTALNTEAFF.

This sequence joins TRBV27 and TRBJ1-6, with 10 bases fitting TRBD1. V lost 5 bases and J lost 9; bases outside the gene matches: 4. This CDR3 region has 14 residues. The germline V gene encodes CDR1 MNHEY and CDR2 SMNVEV (reference sequence). This CDR3 is CASSLRQGASPLHF. In DNA, the CDR3 is TGTGCCAGCAGTCTACGACAGGGGGCTTCACCCCTCCACTTT.

This chain connects TRBV7-9 to TRBJ1-4, with D possibly matching TRBD1 (6 bases). CDR1 SEHNR and CDR2 FQNEAQ come from the germline V gene (reference sequence). V lost 6 bases, J lost 9 bases, and 17 bases lay in between. The CDR3 is made up of 14 amino acids. The CDR3 is CASSPRGGIQKLFF. For the CDR3, the DNA is TGTGCCAGCAGTCCAAGGGGGGGGATACAAAAACTGTTTTTT.

The rearrangement uses TRBV5-1 and TRBJ1-4; 7 bases line up with TRBD1. Germline V gene data show CDR1 as SGHRS and CDR2 as YFSETQ. This CDR3 has 15 residues. V lost 2 bases, J lost 4 bases, and 5 bases stayed unmatched. The DNA of the CDR3 is TGCGCCAGCAGCTTCACGGGACAGAGTAATGAAAAACTGTTTTTT. Its translation: CASSFTGQSNEKLFF.

This rearrangement joins TRBV28 to TRBJ2-6; the match to TRBD1 covers 10 bases. CDR1 MDHEN and CDR2 SYDVKM come from the germline V gene. V lost 5 bases to trimming and J lost 3 bases; unmatched junction nucleotides: 7. The CDR3 has 17 residues. CDR3 sequence (DNA): TGTGCCAGCAGTATCAGGACAGGGGGGGTTGGGGCCAACGTCCTGACTTTC. This gives the protein CASSIRTGGVGANVLTF.

The rearrangement joins TRBV10-3 to TRBJ2-7, with D perhaps TRBD1 (6 bases). Germline lookup yields CDR1 ENHRY and CDR2 SYGVKD. The CDR3 is 15 amino acids. The V end was cut by 0 bases, the J end by 3 bases, with 12 bases between. The chain's CDR3 is CAISESGQFVYEQYF. CDR3 in DNA: TGTGCCATCAGTGAGTCAGGACAGTTTGTCTACGAGCAGTACTTC.

The chain combines TRBV5-1 with TRBJ2-5, with 9 bases matching TRBD2. The V segment lost 5 bases and the J segment 5 bases; nucleotides outside the gene matches: 4. There are 13 residues in the CDR3. Germline-derived CDR1 and CDR2 are SGHRS and YFSETQ. The DNA of the CDR3 is TGCGCCAGCAGGCCCGGGACTAGCGAGACCCAGTACTTC. Residues: CASRPGTSETQYF.